The present T cell receptor (beta chain) was sequenced within a study of blood T cell repertoires in COVID-19. Study at large: Acute and convalescent COVID-19 samples came from the United States, Italy and Spain. From T cells, B-cell-depleted T cells, or PBMCs came the material, which was cDNA or gDNA.

This clone was seen more than once but under ten times. Per the original data handling: Amplification of reference gene primers was used by the study to estimate nucleated cell counts. Measured with immunoSEQ multiplex PCR; TCRdb has only the in-frame clones, and not every one. That table gives V, J and clone size, and the DNA gave D and trimming. The sample yields about 130,000 clones, approximately 86% seen once. V shed 4 bases, J shed 0 bases, and the junction held 8 bases outside the gene matches. The CDR3 loop spans 17 amino acids. Germline CDR1 is SEHNR and CDR2 is FQNEAQ (reference sequence). The rearrangement uses TRBV7-9 and TRBJ1-4; TRBD1 matches 7 bases. The TCR comes from a woman aged 50 to 60 who had recovered from COVID-19. Material: peripheral blood. CDR3: CASSSAGGGPTNEKLFF. In DNA, the CDR3 is TGTGCCAGCAGCTCGGCAGGGGGTGGTCCAACTAATGAAAAACTGTTTTTT.